What follows are 21 T cell receptor beta chains derived from one specimen sequenced in a study of T cells in Graves' hyperthyroidism and ophthalmopathy. RNA transcripts gave rise to amplified TCR beta CDR3 regions. HTBI primers were used for first-round RT-PCR of the TCR CDR3. TCRdb analysed the multiplex PCR reads with MiXCR anew, one entry per CDR3 protein. The table shows more than 650,000 distinct CDR3 sequences, with 13% to 15% occurring only once. The material sequenced was blood. These receptors came from a woman younger than 30 with Graves' hyperthyroidism.

V and J are TRBV12-3 or TRBV12-4 and TRBJ2-5, with D possibly TRBD1 on 7 matching bases. The CDR3 consists of 14 residues. V lost 2 bases and J 5 bases, leaving 12 bases between the germline ends. CDR3 residues: CASSLRSGGETQYF. CDR3 nucleotide sequence: TGTGCCAGCAGTTTAAGGTCAGGGGGGGAGACCCAGTACTTC.

This clonotype was picked up a small number of times. CDR3 DNA sequence: TGTGCCATCAGTCGTCAGGGGTCTTACGAGCAGTACTTC. Its protein is CAISRQGSYEQYF. V is TRBV10-3 and J is TRBJ2-7, with D maybe TRBD1 (6 bases). Trimming removed 5 bases at V and 4 bases at J, with 12 bases between. The CDR3 runs 13 residues. Germline-derived CDR1 and CDR2 are ENHRY and SYGVKD.

This clonotype was seen ten or more times. The chain has TRBV12-3 or TRBV12-4 and TRBJ2-3; D gene ambiguous. Trimming left V 3 bases short and J 6 bases short, with 28 bases between. The CDR3 has 19 amino acids. The CDR3 sequence is CASSLGRPRLSAAGDTQYF. The CDR3 DNA reads as TGTGCCAGCAGTTTGGGTCGGCCGCGCCTAAGCGCCGCTGGGGATACGCAGTATTTT.

This clonotype occurred a few times. The V call is TRBV5-6, the J call TRBJ2-7, with 10 bases fitting TRBD1. V gave up 1 base and J gave up 2 bases; unmatched junction bases: 6. The CDR3 consists of 16 residues. CDR1 SGHDT and CDR2 YYEEEE come from the germline V gene. The CDR3 sequence is CASSLLGTGVAYEQYF. The CDR3 coding sequence is TGTGCCAGCAGCTTGCTCGGGACAGGGGTCGCCTACGAGCAGTACTTC.

This clonotype has just a few counts. The chain combines TRBV20-1 with TRBJ2-1; D gene unclear. V lost 3 bases, J lost 8 bases, and 11 bases lay in between. Germline-derived CDR1 and CDR2 are DFQATT and SNEGSKA (reference sequence). This CDR3 has 12 residues. Written as DNA, the CDR3 is TGCAGTGCTAGGGTCTACACGGATGAGCAGTTCTTC. Amino acids: CSARVYTDEQFF.

This clonotype turned up a few times. V and J are TRBV10-2 and TRBJ2-7; D possibly uses TRBD1 or TRBD2 (5 bases each). Germline assignment: CDR1 WSHSY and CDR2 SAAADI. The CDR3 sequence is 20 residues long. V was shortened by 3 bases and J by 4 bases, with 31 bases between the two germline ends. CDR3 in DNA: TGCGCCAGCAGTGATTTGGCGAGGGGTCAAGTTAAACCCAGGCGATACGAGCAGTACTTC. Its translation: CASSDLARGQVKPRRYEQYF.

The rearrangement links TRBV28 to TRBJ2-7; tentative D call: TRBD1 (5 bases). CDR3 length: 15 residues. Germline-derived CDR1 and CDR2 are MDHEN and SYDVKM. Trimming pared 3 bases from V and 1 base from J, leaving 13 bases between. CDR3 DNA sequence: TGTGCCAGCAGTTTTCCCAGGGTTTCTTCCTACGAGCAGTACTTC. This translates into CASSFPRVSSYEQYF.

This clonotype was observed a handful of times. V and J are TRBV28 and TRBJ2-7, with TRBD2 identical over 9 bases. Germline CDR1 is MDHEN and CDR2 is SYDVKM. The CDR3 contains 14 residues. J gave up 1 base and V 9 bases, and 7 bases lay outside the gene matches. CDR3 protein: CASLGLAGSYEQYF. The CDR3 DNA is TGTGCCAGTTTGGGGCTAGCGGGATCCTACGAGCAGTACTTC.

This clonotype was counted between two and nine times. The genes are TRBV12-3 or TRBV12-4 and TRBJ1-1; D might be TRBD1 (6 bases). V dropped 3 bases and J dropped 1 base, with 15 bases sitting between them. CDR3 length: 16 amino acids. CDR3 coding DNA: TGTGCCAGCAGTTTGAGCGGCCGGGGGCCGAACACTGAAGCTTTCTTT. It translates to CASSLSGRGPNTEAFF.

The chain combines TRBV3-1 with TRBJ2-4, with 12 bases fitting TRBD2. The V segment lost 0 bases and the J segment 0 bases; nucleotides outside the gene matches: 9. CDR3 length: 20 amino acids. Per the germline V gene, CDR1 is LGHDT and CDR2 is YNNKEL (reference sequence). The CDR3 coding sequence is TGTGCCAGCAGCCAAGATTTTCGACTAGCGGGAGTAGTAGCCAAAAACATTCAGTACTTC. Its translation is CASSQDFRLAGVVAKNIQYF.

This clonotype has a count of ten or more. The rearrangement joins TRBV5-1 to TRBJ2-7, with a tentative D call TRBD1 (5 bases). V gave up 5 bases and J gave up 6 bases, with 12 bases separating them. Per germline, CDR1 SGHRS and CDR2 YFSETQ. The CDR3 has 12 residues. CDR3 sequence reads: CASSITGREQYF. The CDR3 nucleotides are TGCGCCAGCAGTATAACAGGACGCGAGCAGTACTTC.

For this clonotype: Possible read error: a much larger clone is one base away. V gene TRBV7-9 combines with J gene TRBJ1-5; 7 bases are a match to TRBD1. The CDR3 loop spans 14 amino acids. Germline assignment: CDR1 SEHNR and CDR2 FQNEAQ (reference sequence). CDR3 sequence reads: CTSSYGTATQPQHF. CDR3 nucleotide sequence: TGTACCAGCAGCTATGGGACAGCAACTCAGCCCCAGCATTTT.

This clonotype has only a few counts. The chain uses TRBV20-1 and TRBJ2-3, with no clear D. Trimming took 3 bases from V and 2 from J, leaving 12 bases between them. Per the germline V gene, CDR1 is DFQATT and CDR2 is SNEGSKA (reference sequence). This CDR3 has 14 residues. The CDR3 sequence: CSARPLELTDTQYF. In DNA form, the CDR3 reads TGCAGTGCTAGGCCACTCGAACTCACAGATACGCAGTATTTT.

The V and J genes are TRBV7-9 and TRBJ2-5; 13 positions match TRBD2. The CDR3 runs 16 residues. Trimming at V came to 1 base and at J to 4 bases, leaving 3 bases not matched to a gene. CDR1 is SEHNR and CDR2 is FQNEAQ in the germline V gene (reference sequence). The CDR3 sequence: CASSLGLAGGVETQYF. CDR3 coding DNA: TGTGCCAGCAGCTTAGGACTAGCGGGAGGCGTAGAGACCCAGTACTTC.

This clonotype occurred a few times. J is TRBJ2-7 and V is TRBV5-1; tentatively, D is TRBD1 (8 bases). The CDR3 totals 15 residues. Between the trimmed V and J ends, which lost 2 bases and 3 bases, there was a span of 15 bases. The germline CDR1 and CDR2 sequences are SGHRS and YFSETQ. The CDR3 sequence: CASSFTGGDGYEQYF. In DNA form, the CDR3 reads TGCGCCAGCAGCTTCACAGGGGGGGACGGCTACGAGCAGTACTTC.

On this clonotype itself: A read error is possible here, since a much larger clone lies one base away. The gene calls are TRBV30 and TRBJ2-3; D is unresolved. CDR3 length: 12 amino acids. CDR1 is GTSNPN, CDR2 SVGIG, per germline (reference sequence). The V end was cut by 1 base, the J end by 7 bases, with 9 bases between. CDR3 nucleotide sequence: TGTGCCTGGAGTGCGACGGTGAATACGCAGTATTTT. Its protein is CAWSATVNTQYF. The full variable domain, its missing parts supplied by reference TRBV30 and TRBJ2-3, is SQTIHQWPATLVQPVGSPLSLECTVEGTSNPNLYWYRQAAGRGLQLLFYSVGIGQISSEVPQNLSASRPQDRQFILSSKKLLLSDSGFYLCAWSATVNTQYFGPGTRLTVL.

This clonotype was seen at least ten times. The CDR3 loop is CASRTVKGPLESTDTQYF. The CDR3 coding sequence is TGTGCCAGCAGGACGGTGAAGGGGCCCCTTGAGAGCACAGATACGCAGTATTTT. This rearrangement joins TRBV11-2 to TRBJ2-3, with a tentative D call TRBD1 (5 bases). The germline V gene encodes CDR1 SGHAT and CDR2 FQNNGV. V shed 6 bases and J shed 0 bases, with 22 bases lying between them. The CDR3 contains 18 residues. Full variable domain (missing parts from reference TRBV11-2 and TRBJ2-3): EAGVAQSPRYKIIEKRQSVAFWCNPISGHATLYWYQQILGQGPKLLIQFQNNGVVDDSQLPKDRFSAERLKGVDSTLKIQPAKLEDSAVYLCASRTVKGPLESTDTQYFGPGTRLTVL.

This clonotype came up many times. The rearrangement uses TRBV2 and TRBJ2-3, with TRBD2 as a possible D gene (6 bases). Germline V CDR1 and CDR2: SNHLY, FYNNEI. Trimming pared 4 bases from V and 8 bases from J, leaving 10 bases between. This CDR3 has 12 residues. The CDR3 DNA is TGTGCCAGCAGTGCCAGACTAGTTACGCAGTATTTT. Its protein is CASSARLVTQYF.

This clonotype has a single count. The chain has TRBV27 and TRBJ2-7, with 12 bases that match TRBD2. The CDR3 is 17 amino acids. V shed 0 bases and J 4 bases; nucleotides not matched to a gene: 7. CDR1 MNHEY and CDR2 SMNVEV come from the germline V gene (reference sequence). The DNA of the CDR3 is TGTGCCAGCAGTTTATCCCCTAGACTAGCGGGAGAGTACGAGCAGTACTTC. This encodes CASSLSPRLAGEYEQYF.

This clonotype was seen just once. The CDR3 loop reads CASSQRQGGNQPQHF. CDR3 nucleotide sequence: TGCGCCAGCAGCCAGCGACAGGGGGGCAATCAGCCCCAGCATTTT. This chain joins TRBV4-1 and TRBJ1-5, with 9 bases aligning to TRBD1. V shed 3 bases and J 2 bases; nucleotides not matched to a gene: 2. The germline gives CDR1 MGHRA, CDR2 YSYEKL. CDR3 length equals 15 residues.

This clonotype was detected a few times. The V call is TRBV28, the J call TRBJ1-2; the match to TRBD1 covers 9 bases. Germline V gene lookup returns CDR1 MDHEN and CDR2 SYDVKM. The CDR3 consists of 17 residues. After removal of 6 bases from V and 0 bases from J, the junction contained 11 bases not matched to a gene. The CDR3: CASRPTGGAIPNYGYTF. The DNA of the CDR3 is TGTGCCAGCAGGCCTACAGGGGGCGCAATTCCTAACTATGGCTACACCTTC.